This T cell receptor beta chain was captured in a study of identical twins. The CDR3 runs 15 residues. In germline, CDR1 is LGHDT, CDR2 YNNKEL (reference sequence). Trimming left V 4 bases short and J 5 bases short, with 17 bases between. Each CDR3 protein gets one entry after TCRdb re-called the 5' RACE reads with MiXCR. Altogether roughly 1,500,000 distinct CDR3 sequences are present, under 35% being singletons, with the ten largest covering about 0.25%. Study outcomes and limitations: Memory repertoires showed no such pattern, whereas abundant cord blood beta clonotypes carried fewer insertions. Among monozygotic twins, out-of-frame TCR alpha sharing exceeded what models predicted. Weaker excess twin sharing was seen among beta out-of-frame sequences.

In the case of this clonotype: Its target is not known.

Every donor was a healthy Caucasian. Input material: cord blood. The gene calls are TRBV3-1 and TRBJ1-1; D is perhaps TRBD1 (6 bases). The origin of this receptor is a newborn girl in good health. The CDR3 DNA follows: TGTGCCAGCAGCCCAGGTAGGGGGGAGGGGACTGAAGCTTTCTTT. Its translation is CASSPGRGEGTEAFF.